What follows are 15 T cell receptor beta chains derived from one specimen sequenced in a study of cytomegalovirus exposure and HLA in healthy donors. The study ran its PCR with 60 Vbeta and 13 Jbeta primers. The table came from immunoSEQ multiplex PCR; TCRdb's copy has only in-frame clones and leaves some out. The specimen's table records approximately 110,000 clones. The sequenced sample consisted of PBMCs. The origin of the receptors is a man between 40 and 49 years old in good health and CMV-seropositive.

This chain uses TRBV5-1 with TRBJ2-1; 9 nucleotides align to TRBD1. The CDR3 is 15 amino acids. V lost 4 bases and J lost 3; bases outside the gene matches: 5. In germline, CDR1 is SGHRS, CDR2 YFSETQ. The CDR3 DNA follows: TGCGCCAGCAGCCCCCCGGGACAGGGCTACAATGAGCAGTTCTTC. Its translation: CASSPPGQGYNEQFF.

The CDR3 spells CASSKGQGDNQPQHF. The CDR3 nucleotides read TGTGCCAGCAGCAAGGGACAGGGGGACAATCAGCCCCAGCATTTT. V usage is TRBV7-6 and J usage is TRBJ1-5; TRBD1 matches at 11 bases. V gave up 5 bases and J gave up 3 bases; unmatched junction bases: 3. CDR3 size: 15 residues. Looked up from germline, CDR1 is SGHVS and CDR2 is FNYEAQ.

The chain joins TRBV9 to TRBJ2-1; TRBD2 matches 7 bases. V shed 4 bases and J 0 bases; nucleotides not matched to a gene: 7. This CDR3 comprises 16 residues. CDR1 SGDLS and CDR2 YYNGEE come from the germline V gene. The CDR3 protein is CASSPSGQSSYNEQFF. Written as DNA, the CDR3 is TGTGCCAGCAGCCCTAGCGGCCAAAGCTCCTACAATGAGCAGTTCTTC.

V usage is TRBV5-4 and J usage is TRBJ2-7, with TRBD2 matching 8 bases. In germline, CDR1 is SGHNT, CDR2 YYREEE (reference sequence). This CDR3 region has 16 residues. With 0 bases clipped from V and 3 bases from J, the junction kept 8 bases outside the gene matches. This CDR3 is CASSLEGSGAFYEQYF. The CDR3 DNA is TGTGCCAGCAGCTTGGAGGGTAGCGGGGCATTCTACGAGCAGTACTTC.

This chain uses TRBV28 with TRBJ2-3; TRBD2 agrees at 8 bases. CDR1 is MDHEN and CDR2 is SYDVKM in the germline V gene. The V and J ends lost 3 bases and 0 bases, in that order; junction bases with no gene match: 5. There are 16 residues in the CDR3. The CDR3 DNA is TGTGCCAGCAGTTTTTTTTCTAGCGGGAGCACAGATACGCAGTATTTT. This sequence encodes CASSFFSSGSTDTQYF.

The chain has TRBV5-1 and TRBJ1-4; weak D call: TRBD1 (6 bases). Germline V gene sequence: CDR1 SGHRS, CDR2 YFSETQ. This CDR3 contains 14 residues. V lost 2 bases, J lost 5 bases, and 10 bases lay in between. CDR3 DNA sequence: TGCGCCAGCAGCTTCTCCCAGGGGAATGAAAAACTGTTTTTT. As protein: CASSFSQGNEKLFF.

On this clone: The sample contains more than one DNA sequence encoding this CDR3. The CDR3 DNA sequence: TGTGCCAGCAGCTTAGAGGGAGGGCAGCCCCAGCATTTT. This codes for CASSLEGGQPQHF. The rearrangement links TRBV7-9 to TRBJ1-5; D unclear. CDR1 is SEHNR and CDR2 is FQNEAQ in the germline V gene (reference sequence). The V gene lost 1 base and the J gene lost 7 bases, with 8 bases spanning the gap. The CDR3 extends over 13 amino acids.

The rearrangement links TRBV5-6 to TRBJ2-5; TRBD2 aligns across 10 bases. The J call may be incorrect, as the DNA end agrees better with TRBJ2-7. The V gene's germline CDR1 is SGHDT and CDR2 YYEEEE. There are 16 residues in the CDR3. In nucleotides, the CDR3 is TGTGCCAGCAGCCGAGACCTAGCGGGAGTAAGTTACGAGCAGTACTTC. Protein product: CASSRDLAGVSYEQYF.

The CDR3 here is CASTYGLEGHNEQFF. CDR3 bases: TGCGCCAGCACCTACGGCCTAGAAGGTCACAATGAGCAGTTCTTC. The rearrangement joins TRBV5-1 to TRBJ2-1, with D hard to call. The CDR3 runs 15 residues. Trimming left V 6 bases short and J 5 bases short, with 18 bases between. Germline V gene sequence: CDR1 SGHRS, CDR2 YFSETQ. The variable domain in full, completed from reference TRBV5-1 and TRBJ2-1, reads KAGVTQTPRYLIKTRGQQVTLSCSPISGHRSVSWYQQTPGQGLQFLFEYFSETQRNKGNFPGRFSGRQFSNSRSEMNVSTLELGDSALYLCASTYGLEGHNEQFFGPGTRLTVL.

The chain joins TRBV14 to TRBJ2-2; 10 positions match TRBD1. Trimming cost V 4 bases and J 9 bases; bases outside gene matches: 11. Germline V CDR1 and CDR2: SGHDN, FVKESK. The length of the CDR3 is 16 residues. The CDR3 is CASSLTGTGVSRELFF. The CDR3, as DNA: TGTGCCAGCAGCCTGACCGGGACAGGGGTGTCCCGGGAGCTGTTTTTT. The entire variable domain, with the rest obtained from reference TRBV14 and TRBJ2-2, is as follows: EAGVTQFPSHSVIEKGQTVTLRCDPISGHDNLYWYRRVMGKEIKFLLHFVKESKQDESGMPNNRFLAERTGGTYSTLKVQPAELEDSGVYFCASSLTGTGVSRELFFGEGSRLTVL.

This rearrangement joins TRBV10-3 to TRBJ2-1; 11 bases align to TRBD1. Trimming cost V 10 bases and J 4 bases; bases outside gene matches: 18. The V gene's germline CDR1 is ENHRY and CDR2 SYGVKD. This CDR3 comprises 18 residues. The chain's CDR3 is CATNGGVGDRGKYNEQFF. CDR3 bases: TGTGCCACCAACGGGGGGGTTGGGGACAGGGGGAAATACAATGAGCAGTTCTTC.

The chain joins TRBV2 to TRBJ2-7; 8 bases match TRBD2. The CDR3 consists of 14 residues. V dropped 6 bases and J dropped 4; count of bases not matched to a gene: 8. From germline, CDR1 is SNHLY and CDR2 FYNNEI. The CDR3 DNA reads TGTGCCAGCAGCTTTTATAGCGGGATATACGAGCAGTACTTC. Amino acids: CASSFYSGIYEQYF.

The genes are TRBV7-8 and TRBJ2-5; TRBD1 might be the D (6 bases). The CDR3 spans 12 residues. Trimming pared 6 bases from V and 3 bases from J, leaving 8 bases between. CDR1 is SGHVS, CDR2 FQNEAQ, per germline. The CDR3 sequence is CASRGTKETQYF. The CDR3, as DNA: TGTGCCAGCAGGGGGACAAAAGAGACCCAGTACTTC.

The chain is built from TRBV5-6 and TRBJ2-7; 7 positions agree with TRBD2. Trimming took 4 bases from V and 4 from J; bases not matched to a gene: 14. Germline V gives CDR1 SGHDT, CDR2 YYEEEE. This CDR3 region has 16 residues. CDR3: CASSLLGQGAGYEQYF. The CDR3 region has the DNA TGTGCCAGCAGCCTCCTAGGCCAAGGAGCGGGGTACGAGCAGTACTTC.

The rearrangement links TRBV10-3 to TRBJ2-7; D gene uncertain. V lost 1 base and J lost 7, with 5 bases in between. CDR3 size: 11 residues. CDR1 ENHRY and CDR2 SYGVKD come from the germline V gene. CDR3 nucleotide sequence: TGTGCCATCAGTGAGTTGAGGGAGCAGTACTTC. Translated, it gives CAISELREQYF.